The present T cell receptor beta chain was sequenced within a study of human T cells and chemical hapten exposure (dated by TCRdb to the early 2020s). General notes on the study: Libraries were pooled for sequencing, and variation in per-sample TCR yields was attributed mainly to small differences in library volumes within the pool. Each blood RNA sample was used to sequence both TCR alpha and TCR beta chains. The study tracked peripheral blood TCR repertoire changes in vivo during primary and secondary sensitization to the hapten diphenylcyclopropenone (DPC) in alopecia patients. Beyond this particular receptor, the publication reports: Repeated subsampling changed both the strength of the expansion versus patch-test correlation and the threshold at which that correlation became significant. DPC sensitization did not change the number of TCRs with a frequency above 1 in 1000, and there was no evidence of changes in global repertoire structure.

The germline V gene yields ENHRY for CDR1 and SYGVKD for CDR2. The CDR3 has 18 amino acids, counting the end cysteine and phenylalanine. Solely the CDR3 DNA is kept, with 54 bases framed from the first base. The germline ends are 27 bases apart after V is trimmed by 2 bases and J by 8 bases. Comment on this clonotype: Its binding antigen is unknown. No much larger clone exists at a distance of one base, and base qualities are not known.

The sample's time point, from its label and the paper: healthy volunteer bleed at 2 weeks. Unfractionated whole blood was collected in Tempus Blood RNA tubes, and total RNA was extracted from that blood. A handful of healthy volunteers were used as TCR sequencing controls and were bled at day 0, 2 weeks and 6 weeks. Libraries were constructed by RACE. Instrument used: NextSeq 500. Library preparation attached unique molecular identifiers to individual cDNA molecules for quantitative, reproducible TCR counting. For the original study's pipeline: Samples had a median of roughly 100,000 TCRs, with a range from roughly 20,000 to 690,600. V, J and CDR3 annotation of the TCR reads was performed with the Decombinator software suite. For PS versus PT1 abundance plots, all samples were subsampled to the same number of TCRs (28,000). Expanded TCRs were defined as absent before sensitization and observed at least eight times at the 2-week time point. TCRdb's own reprocessing of the public reads used fastp at Q25 and MiXCR and kept productive beta chains. One record per CDR3 amino acid sequence lists the most common genes and DNA. TCRdb, rather than the study authors, made the V and J calls. The sample yields 28,000 or so distinct CDR3 sequences; approximately 7.4% were counted once. Of the sample, approximately 9.9% is held by the ten largest clones.

Sequenced material: whole blood. The receptor was derived from a human donor in good health. Some clones in this sample may be carry-over from other donors' samples. This sequence uses TRBV10-3 and TRBJ1-2; the D segment could be TRBD1, given 6 matching bases. The encoded CDR3 is CAISERSQGIADWVGYTF. In nucleotide form, the sequence is TGTGCCATCAGTGAGAGGTCCCAGGGGATCGCTGACTGGGTGGGCTACACCTTC.